This T cell receptor beta chain was captured in a study of cytomegalovirus exposure and HLA in healthy donors. The germline CDR1 and CDR2 sequences are SNHLY and FYNNEI. J gave up 6 bases and V 6 bases, and 1 base lay outside the gene matches. This CDR3 contains 11 residues. Amplification used 60 Vbeta primers and 13 Jbeta primers. TCRdb's table, derived via immunoSEQ multiplex PCR, lists solely in-frame clones and lacks some. The sample yields some 190,000 clones, about three quarters seen once. The sequenced material came from PBMCs. The TCR originated in a man aged 18 to 30 in good health and CMV-seronegative. This rearrangement joins TRBV2 to TRBJ1-1, with TRBD1 identical over 7 bases. The CDR3 nucleotides read TGTGCCAGCAGGACAGGGCCTGAAGCTTTCTTT. It is translated as CASRTGPEAFF. Together with reference TRBV2 and TRBJ1-1, the CDR3 gives the full variable domain: EPEVTQTPSHQVTQMGQEVILRCVPISNHLYFYWYRQILGQKVEFLVSFYNNEISEKSEIFDDQFSVERPDGSNFTLKIRSTKLEDSAMYFCASRTGPEAFFGQGTRLTVV.